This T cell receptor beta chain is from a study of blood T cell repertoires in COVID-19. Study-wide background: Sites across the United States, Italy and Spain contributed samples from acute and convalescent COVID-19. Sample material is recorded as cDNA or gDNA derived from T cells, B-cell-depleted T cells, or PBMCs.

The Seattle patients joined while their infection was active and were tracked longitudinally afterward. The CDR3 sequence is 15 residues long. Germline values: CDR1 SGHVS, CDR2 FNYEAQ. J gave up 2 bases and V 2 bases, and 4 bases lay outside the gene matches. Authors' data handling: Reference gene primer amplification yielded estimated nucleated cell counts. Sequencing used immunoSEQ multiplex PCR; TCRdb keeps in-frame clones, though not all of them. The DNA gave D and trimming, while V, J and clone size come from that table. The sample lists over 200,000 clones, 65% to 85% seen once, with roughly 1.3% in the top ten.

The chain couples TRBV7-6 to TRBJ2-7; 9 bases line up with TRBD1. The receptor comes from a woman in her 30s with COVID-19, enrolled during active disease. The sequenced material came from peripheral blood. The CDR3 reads CASSLYGTGTYEQYF. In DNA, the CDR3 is TGTGCCAGCAGCTTATATGGGACAGGGACCTACGAGCAGTACTTC.